This T cell receptor (beta chain) is from a study of cytomegalovirus exposure and HLA in healthy donors. To note about this clone: The antigen is unknown.

The PCR was carried out with 60 Vbeta primers and 13 Jbeta primers. The table came from immunoSEQ multiplex PCR; TCRdb's copy has only in-frame clones and leaves some out. This table has over 85,000 clones, roughly three quarters appearing once. Study-level findings and limits: Information on immune exposure was restricted to one variable (CMV serostatus). Most subjects' HLA-A and HLA-B alleles were reportedly predicted from TCR beta sequences. When a later analysis compared HLA-associated TCR beta chains with equally common others, the HLA-associated chains turned out to be more clonally expanded and to have lower generation probabilities. Most TCR sequences were rare, but some public TCRs occurred in many donors.

This TCR was sampled from a male donor in good health and CMV-seropositive. Sequencing was carried out using PBMCs.

The CDR3 region is CASSETMDKPNYGYTF. CDR3 sequence (DNA): TGTGCCAGCAGTGAAACCATGGACAAACCTAACTATGGCTACACCTTC. The chain couples TRBV6-1 to TRBJ1-2; D perhaps matches TRBD1 (5 bases). This CDR3 has 16 amino acids. V lost 2 bases and J 0 bases, leaving 13 bases between the germline ends. In germline, CDR1 is MNHNS, CDR2 SASEGT.